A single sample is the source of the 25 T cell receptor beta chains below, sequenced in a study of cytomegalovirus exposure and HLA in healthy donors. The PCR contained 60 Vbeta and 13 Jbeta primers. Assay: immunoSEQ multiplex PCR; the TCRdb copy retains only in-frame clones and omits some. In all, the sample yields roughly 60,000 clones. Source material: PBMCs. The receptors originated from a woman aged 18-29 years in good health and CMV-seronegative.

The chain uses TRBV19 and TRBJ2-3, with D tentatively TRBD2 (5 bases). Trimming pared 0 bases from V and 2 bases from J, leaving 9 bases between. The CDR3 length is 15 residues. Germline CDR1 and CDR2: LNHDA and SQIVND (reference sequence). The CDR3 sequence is CASSIDRGPTDTQYF. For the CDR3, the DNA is TGTGCCAGTAGTATAGATCGGGGTCCCACAGATACGCAGTATTTT.

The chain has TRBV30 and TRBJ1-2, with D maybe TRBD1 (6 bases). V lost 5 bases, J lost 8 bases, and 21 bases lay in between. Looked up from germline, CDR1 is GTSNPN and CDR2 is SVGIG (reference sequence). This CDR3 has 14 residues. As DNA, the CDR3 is TGTGCCTGGCAATCACACAGGGCCAGTCAAGGCTACACCTTC. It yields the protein CAWQSHRASQGYTF.

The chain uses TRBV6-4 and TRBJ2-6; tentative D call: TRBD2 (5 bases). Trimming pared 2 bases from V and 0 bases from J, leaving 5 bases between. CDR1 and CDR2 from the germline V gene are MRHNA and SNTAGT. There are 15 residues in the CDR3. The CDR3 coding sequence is TGTGCCAGCAGTGACGGACTCTCTGGGGCCAACGTCCTGACTTTC. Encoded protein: CASSDGLSGANVLTF.

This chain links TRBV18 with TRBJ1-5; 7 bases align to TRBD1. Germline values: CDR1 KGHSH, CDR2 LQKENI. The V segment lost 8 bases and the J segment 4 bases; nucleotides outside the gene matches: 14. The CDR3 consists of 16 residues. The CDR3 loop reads CASAKDRLHQNQPQHF. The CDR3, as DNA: TGTGCCAGCGCTAAGGACAGGCTTCACCAAAATCAGCCCCAGCATTTT.

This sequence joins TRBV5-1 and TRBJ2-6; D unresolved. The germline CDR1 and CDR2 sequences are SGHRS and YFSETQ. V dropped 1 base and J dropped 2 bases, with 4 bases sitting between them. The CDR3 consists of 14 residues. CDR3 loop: CASSLLAGANVLTF. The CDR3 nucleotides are TGCGCCAGCAGCTTGCTCGCTGGGGCCAACGTCCTGACTTTC.

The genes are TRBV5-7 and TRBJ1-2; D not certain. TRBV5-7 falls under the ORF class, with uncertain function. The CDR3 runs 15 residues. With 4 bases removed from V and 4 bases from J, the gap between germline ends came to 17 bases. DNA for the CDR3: TGTGCCAGCAGCGAGTTCCCTCCCCCTTTCTATGGCTACACCTTC. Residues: CASSEFPPPFYGYTF.

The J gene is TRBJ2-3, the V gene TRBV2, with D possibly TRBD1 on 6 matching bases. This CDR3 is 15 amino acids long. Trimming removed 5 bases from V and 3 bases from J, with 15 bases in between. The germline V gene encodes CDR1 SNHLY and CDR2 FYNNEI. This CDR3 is CASSPQGIFTDTQYF. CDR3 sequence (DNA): TGTGCCAGCAGTCCCCAGGGGATTTTTACAGATACGCAGTATTTT.

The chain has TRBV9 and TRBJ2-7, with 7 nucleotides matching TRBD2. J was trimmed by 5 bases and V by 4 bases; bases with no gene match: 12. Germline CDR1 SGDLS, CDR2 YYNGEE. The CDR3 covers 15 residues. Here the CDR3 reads CASSPRDYSKHEQYF. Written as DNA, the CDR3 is TGTGCCAGCAGCCCCCGGGACTACAGCAAACACGAGCAGTACTTC.

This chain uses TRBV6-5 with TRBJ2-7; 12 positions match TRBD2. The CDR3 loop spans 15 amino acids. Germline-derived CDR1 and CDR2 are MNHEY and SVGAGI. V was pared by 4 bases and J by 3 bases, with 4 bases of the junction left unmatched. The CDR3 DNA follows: TGTGCCAGCAGTTTCAGGACTAGCGGGGTCTACGAGCAGTACTTC. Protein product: CASSFRTSGVYEQYF.

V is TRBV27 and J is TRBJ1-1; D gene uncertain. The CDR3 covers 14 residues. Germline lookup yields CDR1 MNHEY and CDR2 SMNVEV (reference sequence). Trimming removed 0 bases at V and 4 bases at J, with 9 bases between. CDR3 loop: CASSLSRGGTEAFF. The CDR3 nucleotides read TGTGCCAGCAGTTTATCCCGTGGCGGCACTGAAGCTTTCTTT.

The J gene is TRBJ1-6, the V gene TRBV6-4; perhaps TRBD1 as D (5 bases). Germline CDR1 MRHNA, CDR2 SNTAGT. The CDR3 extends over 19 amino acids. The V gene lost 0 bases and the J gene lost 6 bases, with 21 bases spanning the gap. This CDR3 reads CASSDSWPKGETVNSPLHF. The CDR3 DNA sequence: TGTGCCAGCAGTGACTCGTGGCCCAAAGGTGAGACAGTTAATTCACCCCTCCACTTT.

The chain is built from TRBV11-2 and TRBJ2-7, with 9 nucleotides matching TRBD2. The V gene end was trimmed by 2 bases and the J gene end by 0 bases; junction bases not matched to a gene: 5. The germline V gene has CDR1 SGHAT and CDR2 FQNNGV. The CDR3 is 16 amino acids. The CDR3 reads CASSLLAGAYSYEQYF. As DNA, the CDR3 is TGTGCCAGCAGCTTATTAGCGGGGGCCTACTCCTACGAGCAGTACTTC.

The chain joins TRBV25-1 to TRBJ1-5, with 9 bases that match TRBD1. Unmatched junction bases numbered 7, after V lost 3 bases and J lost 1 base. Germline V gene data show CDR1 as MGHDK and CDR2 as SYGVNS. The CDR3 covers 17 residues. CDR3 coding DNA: TGTGCCAGCAGTGACGGCGGGGACAGGGAGAGCAATCAGCCCCAGCATTTT. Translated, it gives CASSDGGDRESNQPQHF.

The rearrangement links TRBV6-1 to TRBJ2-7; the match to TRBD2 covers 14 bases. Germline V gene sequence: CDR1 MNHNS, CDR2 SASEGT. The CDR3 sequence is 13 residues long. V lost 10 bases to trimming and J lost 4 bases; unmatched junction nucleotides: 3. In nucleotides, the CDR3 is TGTGCCACGGGACTAGCGGGAGAATACGAGCAGTACTTC. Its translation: CATGLAGEYEQYF.

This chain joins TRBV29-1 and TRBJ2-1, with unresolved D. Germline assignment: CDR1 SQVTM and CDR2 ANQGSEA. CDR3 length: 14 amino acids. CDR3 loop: CSTEVSLSYNEQFF. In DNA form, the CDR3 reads TGCAGTACCGAGGTCAGCCTCTCCTACAATGAGCAGTTCTTC.

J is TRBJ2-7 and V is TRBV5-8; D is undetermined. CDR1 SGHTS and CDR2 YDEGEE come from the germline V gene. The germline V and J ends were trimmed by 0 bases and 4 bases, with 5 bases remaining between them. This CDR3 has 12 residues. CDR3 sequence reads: CASSLVLYEQYF. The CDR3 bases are TGTGCCAGCAGCTTGGTCCTTTACGAGCAGTACTTC. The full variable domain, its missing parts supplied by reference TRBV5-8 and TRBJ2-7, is EAGVTQSPTHLIKTRGQQATLRCSPISGHTSVYWYQQALGLGLQFLLWYDEGEERNRGNFPPRFSGRQFPNYSSELNVNALELEDSALYLCASSLVLYEQYFGPGTRLTVT.

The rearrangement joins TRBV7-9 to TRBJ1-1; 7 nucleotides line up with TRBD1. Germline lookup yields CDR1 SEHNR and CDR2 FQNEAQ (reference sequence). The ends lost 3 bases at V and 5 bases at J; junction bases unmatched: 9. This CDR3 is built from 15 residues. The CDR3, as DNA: TGTGCCAGCAGCTTTACGACAGGGAACTCGACTGAAGCTTTCTTT. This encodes CASSFTTGNSTEAFF.

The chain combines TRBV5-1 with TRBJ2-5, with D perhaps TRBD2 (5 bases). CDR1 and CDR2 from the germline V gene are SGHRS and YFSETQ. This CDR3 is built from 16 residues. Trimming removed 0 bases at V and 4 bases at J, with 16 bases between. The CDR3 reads CASSLAGRGAGETQYF. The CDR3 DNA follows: TGCGCCAGCAGCTTGGCGGGTCGGGGAGCTGGAGAGACCCAGTACTTC.

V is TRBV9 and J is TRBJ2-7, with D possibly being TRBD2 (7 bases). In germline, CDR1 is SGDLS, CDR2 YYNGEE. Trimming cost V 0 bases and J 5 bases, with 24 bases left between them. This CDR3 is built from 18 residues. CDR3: CASSVGAQLGGLLNEQYF. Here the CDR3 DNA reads TGTGCCAGCAGCGTAGGTGCCCAACTCGGGGGGCTTCTTAACGAGCAGTACTTC.

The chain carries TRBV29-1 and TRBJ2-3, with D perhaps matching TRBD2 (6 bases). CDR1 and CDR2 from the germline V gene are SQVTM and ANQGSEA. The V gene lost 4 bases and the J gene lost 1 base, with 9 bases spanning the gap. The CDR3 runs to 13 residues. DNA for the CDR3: TGCAGCGTTGGTCCTAGCGGCACAGATACGCAGTATTTT. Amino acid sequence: CSVGPSGTDTQYF.

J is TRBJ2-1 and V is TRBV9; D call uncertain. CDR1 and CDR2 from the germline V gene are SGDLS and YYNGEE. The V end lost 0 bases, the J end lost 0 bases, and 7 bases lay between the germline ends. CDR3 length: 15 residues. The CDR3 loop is CASSVVPSSYNEQFF. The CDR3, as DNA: TGTGCCAGCAGCGTAGTTCCGAGCTCCTACAATGAGCAGTTCTTC.

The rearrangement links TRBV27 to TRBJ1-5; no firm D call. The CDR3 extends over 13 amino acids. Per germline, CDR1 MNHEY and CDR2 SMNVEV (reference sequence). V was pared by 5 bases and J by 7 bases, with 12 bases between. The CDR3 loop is CASSAWAGQPQHF. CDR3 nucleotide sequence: TGTGCCAGCAGTGCATGGGCGGGACAGCCCCAGCATTTT.

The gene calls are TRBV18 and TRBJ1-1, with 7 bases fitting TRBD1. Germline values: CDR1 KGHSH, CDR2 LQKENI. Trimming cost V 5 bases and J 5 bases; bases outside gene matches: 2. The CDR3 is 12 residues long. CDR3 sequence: CASSKQGTEAFF. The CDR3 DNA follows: TGTGCCAGCTCAAAACAGGGGACTGAAGCTTTCTTT.

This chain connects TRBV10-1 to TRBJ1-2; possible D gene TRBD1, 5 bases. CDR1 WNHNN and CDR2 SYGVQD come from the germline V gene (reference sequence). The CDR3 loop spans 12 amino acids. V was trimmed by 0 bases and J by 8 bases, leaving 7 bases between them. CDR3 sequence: CASSESGRGYTF. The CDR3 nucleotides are TGCGCCAGCAGTGAGTCGGGGCGGGGCTACACCTTC.

The CDR3 region has the DNA TGCGCCAGCAGCCAAGACGCACTAGCGGAGGACAATGAGCAGTTCTTC. Translation gives CASSQDALAEDNEQFF. V is TRBV4-1 and J is TRBJ2-1; 8 bases match TRBD2. The V and J ends lost 0 bases and 5 bases, in that order; junction bases with no gene match: 6. The CDR3 covers 16 residues. Germline assignment: CDR1 MGHRA and CDR2 YSYEKL.